This T cell receptor (beta chain) stems from a study of blood T cell repertoires in COVID-19. Study information: The United States, Italy and Spain provided the acute and convalescent COVID-19 samples. PBMCs, B-cell-depleted T cells, or T cells were the source of the cDNA or gDNA that made up the material.

Trimming left V 6 bases short and J 2 bases short, with 10 bases between. The length of the CDR3 is 13 residues. CDR1 and CDR2 (germline): KGHSY, FQNENV. How the authors handled the data: For nucleated cells, counts were estimated from reference gene primer amplification. TCRdb's table, derived via immunoSEQ multiplex PCR, lists solely in-frame clones and lacks some. V, J and clone size are taken as reported in that table, and D and trimming were inferred from the DNA itself. The sample lists 70,000 to 90,000 clones, less than 85% occurring once. The TCR comes from a human donor with acute or convalescent COVID-19. The donor label of this sample is uncertain. Material: peripheral blood. The rearrangement uses TRBV16 and TRBJ1-1; D unresolved. CDR3 protein: CASSRQANTEAFF. The CDR3 nucleotides read TGTGCCAGCAGTCGGCAGGCCAACACTGAAGCTTTCTTT.